A selection of T cell receptor beta chains follows, all from one sample in a study of neoadjuvant anti-PD-1 for oral cavity cancer. Method: immunoSEQ multiplex PCR; TCRdb's copy keeps in-frame clones and lacks some. The table has more than 10,000 clones, 50% to 80% seen once. The sample here was PBMCs, taken before nivolumab (anti-PD-1) treatment. These receptors all stem from a person aged 40 to 85 with oral cavity squamous cell carcinoma. CDR3s include the opening cysteine and the closing phenylalanine or tryptophan. The D gene is left open where the match is weak. Part of the rows lack a size; the others show once, few, many or a class for expanded clones.

d_call: TRBD1
j_call: TRBJ2-7
v_call: TRBV7-8
clone_size: few
cdr3_nt: TGTGCCAGCAGTTCCGGACAGGAGCCCTCCTACGAGCAGTACTTC
cdr3_aa: CASSSGQEPSYEQYF

d_call: .
j_call: TRBJ1-2
v_call: TRBV5-1
clone_size: .
cdr3_nt: TGCGCCAGCAGCGTCGGGACCCCCTTAAGGGACTATGGCTACACCTTC
cdr3_aa: CASSVGTPLRDYGYTF

d_call: .
j_call: TRBJ2-7
v_call: TRBV2
clone_size: once
cdr3_nt: TGTGCCAGCAGTGAACCTCCCTCCTACGAGCAGTACTTC
cdr3_aa: CASSEPPSYEQYF

d_call: TRBD1
j_call: TRBJ2-1
v_call: TRBV9
clone_size: once
cdr3_nt: TGTGCCAGCAGCGTCCTACAGGGGGTCTACAATGAGCAGTTCTTC
cdr3_aa: CASSVLQGVYNEQFF

d_call: .
j_call: TRBJ2-3
v_call: TRBV5-1
clone_size: once
cdr3_nt: TGCGCCAGCAGCTTGGGTACAGCCACAGATACGCAGTATTTT
cdr3_aa: CASSLGTATDTQYF

d_call: .
j_call: TRBJ2-7
v_call: TRBV9
clone_size: .
cdr3_nt: TGTGCCAGCAGCGTAGCCGGTAGGGGGGCAGGGGAAGTCTACGAGCAGTACTTC
cdr3_aa: CASSVAGRGAGEVYEQYF

d_call: .
j_call: TRBJ1-1
v_call: TRBV9
clone_size: .
cdr3_nt: TGTGCCAGCAGCGCCAAGACTCGGCTGGGCACTGAAGCTTTCTTT
cdr3_aa: CASSAKTRLGTEAFF

d_call: .
j_call: TRBJ2-5
v_call: TRBV25-1
clone_size: .
cdr3_nt: TGTGCCAGCAGTGGACTCTTAGGAGGAGGAGAGACCCAGTACTTC
cdr3_aa: CASSGLLGGGETQYF

d_call: .
j_call: TRBJ1-6
v_call: TRBV11-1
clone_size: .
cdr3_nt: TGTGCCAGCAGGCGAAGGACCTCCAAGGGTTCACCCCTCCACTTT
cdr3_aa: CASRRRTSKGSPLHF

d_call: .
j_call: TRBJ2-3
v_call: TRBV4-1
clone_size: .
cdr3_nt: TGCGCCAGCAGCCAAGAGCGAACTACCAGAAATACGCAGTATTTT
cdr3_aa: CASSQERTTRNTQYF

d_call: TRBD1
j_call: TRBJ1-1
v_call: TRBV6-4
clone_size: .
cdr3_nt: TGTGCCAGCAGCAAAGACAGGGGGGTTACTGAAGCTTTCTTT
cdr3_aa: CASSKDRGVTEAFF

d_call: TRBD2
j_call: TRBJ2-2
v_call: TRBV28
clone_size: .
cdr3_nt: TGTGCCAGCAGTTCCTGGGGGCTAGCGGGAGGGCCCGGGGAGCTGTTTTTT
cdr3_aa: CASSSWGLAGGPGELFF

d_call: TRBD2
j_call: TRBJ2-3
v_call: TRBV11-3
clone_size: once
cdr3_nt: TGTGCCAGCAGGGCGGGAGGGCCTGGCACAGATACGCAGTATTTT
cdr3_aa: CASRAGGPGTDTQYF

d_call: .
j_call: TRBJ1-4
v_call: TRBV11-2
clone_size: once
cdr3_nt: TGTGCCAGCAGCTTAGGTTCAACTAATGAAAAACTGTTTTTT
cdr3_aa: CASSLGSTNEKLFF

d_call: .
j_call: TRBJ2-1
v_call: TRBV9
clone_size: .
cdr3_nt: TGTGCCAGCAGCCCCGAGGACTTAGAGCAGTTCTTC
cdr3_aa: CASSPEDLEQFF

d_call: .
j_call: TRBJ1-1
v_call: TRBV6-5
clone_size: .
cdr3_nt: TGTGCCAGCAGTTACTCGGGGGCTCGAACTGAAGCTTTCTTT
cdr3_aa: CASSYSGARTEAFF

d_call: .
j_call: TRBJ2-7
v_call: TRBV10-1
clone_size: .
cdr3_nt: TGCGCCAGCAGTGCGGATGAGAGATCCTACGAGCAGTACTTC
cdr3_aa: CASSADERSYEQYF

d_call: TRBD1
j_call: TRBJ1-2
v_call: TRBV11-2
clone_size: .
cdr3_nt: TGTGCCAGCAGCTTGGGCAGGGGGTATGTCCTGGATGGCTACACCTTC
cdr3_aa: CASSLGRGYVLDGYTF

d_call: TRBD1
j_call: TRBJ1-2
v_call: TRBV5-8
clone_size: .
cdr3_nt: TGTGCCAGCAGCTTGGCCTGGGACAGGGGGGATGGCTACACCTTC
cdr3_aa: CASSLAWDRGDGYTF

d_call: TRBD2
j_call: TRBJ2-7
v_call: TRBV12-5
clone_size: few
cdr3_nt: TGTGCTAGTGGTCCTCTAGCGGGGGGCGCCGAGCAGTACTTC
cdr3_aa: CASGPLAGGAEQYF

d_call: .
j_call: TRBJ1-2
v_call: TRBV7-6
clone_size: once
cdr3_nt: TGTGCCAGCAGCTTGGCAGGCTCAGCCAGCGGCTACACCTTC
cdr3_aa: CASSLAGSASGYTF

d_call: .
j_call: TRBJ1-1
v_call: TRBV7-8
clone_size: once
cdr3_nt: TGTGCCAGCAGCTTCCGGGGGGCCCTTATTGAAGCTTTCTTT
cdr3_aa: CASSFRGALIEAFF

d_call: .
j_call: TRBJ1-1
v_call: TRBV7-6
clone_size: .
cdr3_nt: TGTGCCAGCAGCTTAGTAGAGCGCGCTGAAGCTTTCTTT
cdr3_aa: CASSLVERAEAFF

d_call: TRBD1
j_call: TRBJ1-1
v_call: TRBV27
clone_size: .
cdr3_nt: TGTGCCAGCAGGGCGGGACAGGCCTTTTTCACTGAAGCTTTCTTT
cdr3_aa: CASRAGQAFFTEAFF